The present TCR beta chain was sequenced within a study of early T cells in non-severe SARS-CoV-2 infection. Study details: The sequenced material was bulk RNA from unsorted whole blood, and its chains were unpaired.

This clonotype was picked up a small number of times. Molecules of cDNA were individually given unique molecular identifiers that were attached to them. TCRdb reprocessed the 5' RACE reads via MiXCR and lists one record per CDR3 protein. The data hold tens of thousands of distinct CDR3 sequences, with more than 9% observed a single time. Germline-derived CDR1 and CDR2 are SGHVS and FNYEAQ. V shed 1 base and J shed 4 bases, with 10 bases lying between them. CDR3 length: 14 amino acids. The TCR sequence derives from an adult who was a healthcare worker with PCR-confirmed SARS-CoV-2 infection or an uninfected control (not recorded which). The sample consisted of whole blood. This chain uses TRBV7-6 with TRBJ2-5; weak D call: TRBD2 (6 bases). The chain's CDR3 is CASSLVVGGETQYF. For the CDR3, the DNA is TGTGCCAGCAGCTTAGTAGTGGGAGGAGAGACCCAGTACTTC.